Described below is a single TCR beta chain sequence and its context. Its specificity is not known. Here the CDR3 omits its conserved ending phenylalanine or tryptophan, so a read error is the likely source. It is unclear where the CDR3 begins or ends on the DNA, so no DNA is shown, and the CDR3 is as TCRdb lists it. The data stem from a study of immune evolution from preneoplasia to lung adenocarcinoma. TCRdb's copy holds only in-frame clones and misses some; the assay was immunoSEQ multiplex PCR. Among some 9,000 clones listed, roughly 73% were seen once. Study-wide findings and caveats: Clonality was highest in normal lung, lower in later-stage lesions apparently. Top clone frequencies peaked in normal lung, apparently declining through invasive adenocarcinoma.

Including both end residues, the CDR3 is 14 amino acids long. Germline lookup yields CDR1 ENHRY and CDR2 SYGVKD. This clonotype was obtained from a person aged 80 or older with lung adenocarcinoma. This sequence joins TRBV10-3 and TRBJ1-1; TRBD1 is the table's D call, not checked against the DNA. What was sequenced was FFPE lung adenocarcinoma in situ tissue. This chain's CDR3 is CAISANNPGTDVRL.